This section outlines one T cell receptor beta chain sequence together with its context. Trimming cost V 1 base and J 4 bases, with 16 bases left between them. CDR3 length equals 16 residues. The V gene's germline CDR1 is SGHVS and CDR2 FNYEAQ. In the authors' workflow: Amplification with reference gene primers provided the estimates of nucleated cell counts. The repertoire was sequenced with immunoSEQ multiplex PCR; TCRdb's copy has only in-frame clones and lacks some. The V and J calls and clone size are taken from that table; D and trimming were inferred from the DNA. The table shows under 60,000 clones, with less than 85% occurring only once. The data belong to a study of blood T cell repertoires in COVID-19. The overall study: Specimens from acute and convalescent COVID-19 originated in the United States, Italy and Spain. PBMCs, B-cell-depleted T cells, or T cells were the source of the cDNA or gDNA that made up the material.

This clonotype was sampled from a human donor in a cohort sampled during active COVID-19. The rearrangement links TRBV7-6 to TRBJ1-1, with D perhaps TRBD1 (5 bases). Sample: peripheral blood. CDR3 residues: CASSLGARGTGTEAFF. CDR3 DNA sequence: TGTGCCAGCAGCTTAGGGGCTCGGGGGACGGGCACTGAAGCTTTCTTT.